The 7 T cell receptor beta chains given below trace back to one sample, sequenced in a study of T cells after yellow fever vaccination. TCRdb recomputed calls from the 5' RACE reads with MiXCR, one row per CDR3 protein. In the table there are approximately 330,000 distinct CDR3 sequences, over 4% of which are singletons. Sequenced here: PBMCs, sampled 5 days after the yellow fever booster vaccination. The receptors shown here come from a man between 18 and 29 years old who received the YFV17D yellow fever vaccine.

The chain has TRBV18 and TRBJ2-7, with D unresolved. This CDR3 spans 13 amino acids. V was cut by 8 bases and J by 0 bases, with 11 bases left in between. Germline loops: CDR1 KGHSH, CDR2 LQKENI. The CDR3 nucleotides read TGTGCCAGCGGCCCGGATAGCTCCTACGAGCAGTACTTC. It specifies CASGPDSSYEQYF.

This clonotype has more than one count but fewer than ten. A junction end diverges from the germline sequence, so it may reflect a read error. CDR3 DNA sequence: TGTGCCAGCAGTTTAGGGGGGGGACAGTCCTACAATGAGCAGTTCTTC. It translates to CASSLGGGQSYNEQFF. V and J are TRBV7-2 and TRBJ2-1; D tentatively fits TRBD1 or TRBD2 (7 bases each). The CDR3 is made up of 16 amino acids. Germline lookup yields CDR1 SGHTA and CDR2 FQGNSA.

The chain couples TRBV10-3 to TRBJ2-4; D perhaps matches TRBD1 (5 bases). The CDR3 covers 12 residues. V gave up 6 bases and J gave up 9 bases, with 12 bases separating them. Germline-derived CDR1 and CDR2 are ENHRY and SYGVKD. The CDR3: CAIRETDGIQYF. The DNA for the CDR3 is TGTGCCATCAGGGAGACAGACGGCATTCAGTACTTC.

This clonotype was observed a handful of times. V usage is TRBV10-3 and J usage is TRBJ2-3, with 12 nucleotides matching TRBD2. Germline V gene sequence: CDR1 ENHRY, CDR2 SYGVKD. There are 17 residues in the CDR3. Trimming removed 3 bases from V and 0 bases from J; junction bases left unmatched: 4. The DNA for the CDR3 is TGTGCCATCAGTGACGGGGGACTAGCGGGCAGCACAGATACGCAGTATTTT. It codes for CAISDGGLAGSTDTQYF.

The chain links TRBV5-1 to TRBJ2-5; 9 bases fit TRBD1. V shed 2 bases and J 4 bases; nucleotides not matched to a gene: 12. The CDR3 is 17 amino acids. Germline loops: CDR1 SGHRS, CDR2 YFSETQ. The CDR3 DNA sequence: TGCGCCAGCAGCTTCCCCCCTGGTGGACAGGGGATAGAGACCCAGTACTTC. Translated, it gives CASSFPPGGQGIETQYF.

This clonotype was observed many times. V gene TRBV7-2 combines with J gene TRBJ2-7; 8 positions match TRBD2. Germline V gene lookup returns CDR1 SGHTA and CDR2 FQGNSA. This CDR3 spans 17 amino acids. Losses at the gene ends were 5 bases for V and 2 bases for J; bases not matched to a gene: 14. This CDR3 is CASSTRGSGGLTYEQYF. The CDR3 DNA reads as TGTGCCAGCAGCACCCGGGGAAGCGGGGGACTAACCTACGAGCAGTACTTC.

V usage is TRBV23-1 and J usage is TRBJ2-7; no firm D call. TRBV23-1 is treated as an ORF (open reading frame) with a function not yet certain. CDR3 length: 17 amino acids. Trimming shortened V by 0 bases and J by 0 bases, and 15 bases separated the two germline ends. The CDR3 is CASSQSERDTGSYEQYF. In DNA form, the CDR3 reads TGCGCCAGCAGTCAATCGGAGAGAGACACGGGCTCCTACGAGCAGTACTTC.